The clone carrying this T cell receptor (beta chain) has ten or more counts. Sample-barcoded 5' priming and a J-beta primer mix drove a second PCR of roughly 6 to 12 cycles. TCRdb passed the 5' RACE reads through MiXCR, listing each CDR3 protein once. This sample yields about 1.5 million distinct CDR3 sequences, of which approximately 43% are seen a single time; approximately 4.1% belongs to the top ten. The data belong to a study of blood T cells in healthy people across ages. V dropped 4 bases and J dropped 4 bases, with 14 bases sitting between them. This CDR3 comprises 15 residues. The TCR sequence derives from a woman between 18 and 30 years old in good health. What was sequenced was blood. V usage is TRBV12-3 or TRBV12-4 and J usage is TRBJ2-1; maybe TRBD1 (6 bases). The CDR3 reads CASSYMTGQYNEQFF. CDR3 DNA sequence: TGTGCCAGCAGTTATATGACAGGTCAATACAATGAGCAGTTCTTC.